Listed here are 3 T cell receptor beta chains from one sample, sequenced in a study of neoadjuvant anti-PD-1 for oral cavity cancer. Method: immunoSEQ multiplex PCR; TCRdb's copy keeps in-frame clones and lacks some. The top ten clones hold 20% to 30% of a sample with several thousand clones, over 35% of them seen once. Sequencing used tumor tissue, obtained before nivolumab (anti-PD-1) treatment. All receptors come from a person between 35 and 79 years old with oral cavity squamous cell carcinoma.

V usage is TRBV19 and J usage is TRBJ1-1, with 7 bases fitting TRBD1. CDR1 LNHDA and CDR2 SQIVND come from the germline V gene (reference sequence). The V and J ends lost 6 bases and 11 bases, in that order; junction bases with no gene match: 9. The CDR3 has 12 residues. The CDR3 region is CASSLNRGWAFF. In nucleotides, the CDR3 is TGTGCCAGTAGCCTAAACAGGGGATGGGCTTTCTTT. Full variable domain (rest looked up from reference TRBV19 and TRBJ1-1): DGGITQSPKYLFRKEGQNVTLSCEQNLNHDAMYWYRQDPGQGLRLIYYSQIVNDFQKGDIAEGYSVSREKKESFPLTVTSAQKNPTAFYLCASSLNRGWAFFGQGTRLTVV.

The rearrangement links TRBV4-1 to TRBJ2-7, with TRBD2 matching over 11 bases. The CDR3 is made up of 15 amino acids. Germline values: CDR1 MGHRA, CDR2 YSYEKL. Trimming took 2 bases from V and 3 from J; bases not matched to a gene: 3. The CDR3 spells CASSQTLAGGYEQYF. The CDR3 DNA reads TGCGCCAGCAGCCAAACCCTAGCGGGGGGCTACGAGCAGTACTTC.

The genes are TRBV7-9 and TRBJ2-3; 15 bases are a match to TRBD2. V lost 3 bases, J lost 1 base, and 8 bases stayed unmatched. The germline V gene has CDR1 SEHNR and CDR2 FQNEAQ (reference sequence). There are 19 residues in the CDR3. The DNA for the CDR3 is TGTGCCAGCAGCTTGGGAGGACTAGCGGGGGGGCAGGGCACAGATACGCAGTATTTT. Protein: CASSLGGLAGGQGTDTQYF.